This passage covers 6 T cell receptor beta chains from one sample sequenced in a study of T cell clonality in common variable immunodeficiency. TCRdb's table, derived via immunoSEQ multiplex PCR, lists solely in-frame clones and lacks some. The specimen has roughly 50,000 clones, none found just once. Sequenced input: peripheral blood mononuclear cells. These receptors were obtained from a person aged 18 to 70 in good health.

In this sample, this clone turned up many times. With the read ending 3 residues before the CDR3 end, the germline J gene is used to fill in that end. This chain joins TRBV20-1 and TRBJ2-7; 10 nucleotides align to TRBD1. The V segment lost 5 bases and the J segment 5 bases; nucleotides outside the gene matches: 3. The germline V gene encodes CDR1 DFQATT and CDR2 SNEGSKA (reference sequence). The CDR3 has 12 residues. CDR3 residues: CSAPGTGDEQYF. The sequenced part of the CDR3 DNA is TGCAGTGCTCCCGGGACAGGGGACGAG.

In its sample, this clone was seen many times. The read finishes 3 residues shy of the CDR3 end, and the germline J gene is used to complete it. The chain recombines TRBV30 with TRBJ2-7; TRBD1 agrees at 10 bases. Looked up from germline, CDR1 is GTSNPN and CDR2 is SVGIG (reference sequence). V lost 2 bases and J lost 4; bases outside the gene matches: 5. The CDR3 consists of 14 residues. The part of the CDR3 DNA that was read is TGTGCCTGGAGTCCCGGGACAGGGGATTACGAG. It specifies CAWSPGTGDYE. The CDR3, in full, reads CAWSPGTGDYEQYF.

This clone was seen at least ten times. The read stops 3 residues short of the end of the CDR3; the missing end is completed from the germline J gene. The V gene is TRBV18, the J gene TRBJ1-1; D is ambiguous. Trimming took 2 bases from V and 5 from J, leaving 9 bases between them. CDR3 length: 13 residues. From germline, CDR1 is KGHSH and CDR2 LQKENI. The chain's CDR3 is CASSPSGKTEAFF. The CDR3 DNA, read in part, is TGTGCCAGCTCACCATCGGGGAAAACTGAA. Looking up the rest from reference TRBV18 and TRBJ1-1 gives the full variable domain: NAGVMQNPRHLVRRRGQEARLRCSPMKGHSHVYWYRQLPEEGLKFMVYLQKENIIDESGMPKERFSAEFPKEGPSILRIQQVVRGDSAAYFCASSPSGKTEAFFGQGTRLTVV.

This clone has ten or more counts. The read is 3 residues too short to cover the CDR3 end, so that end is filled in from the germline J gene. V usage is TRBV2 and J usage is TRBJ2-1; 7 bases line up with TRBD1. With 5 bases clipped from V and 5 bases from J, the junction kept 12 bases outside the gene matches. There are 16 residues in the CDR3. The V gene's germline CDR1 is SNHLY and CDR2 FYNNEI. CDR3 sequence: CASSYSLDRRNNEQFF. Partial CDR3 DNA: TGTGCCAGCAGTTATTCGTTGGACAGGCGTAACAATGAG.

This clone was counted at least ten times. The DNA ends 3 residues before the CDR3 does, and the rest of the CDR3 is filled in from the germline J gene. The V call is TRBV30, the J call TRBJ2-3; 9 bases are shared with TRBD2. The CDR3 has 16 amino acids. The germline CDR1 and CDR2 sequences are GTSNPN and SVGIG (reference sequence). The V and J ends lost 3 bases and 2 bases, in that order; junction bases with no gene match: 9. The sequenced CDR3 bases are TGTGCCTGGAGAACCCCGGGACTAGCAATCACAGATACG. Protein product: CAWRTPGLAITDT. In full, the CDR3 is CAWRTPGLAITDTQYF.

This clone was counted ten times or more. The read stops 3 residues short of the end of the CDR3; the missing end is completed from the germline J gene. The chain combines TRBV6-1 with TRBJ1-5; TRBD1 is a possible D gene (5 bases). The V gene's germline CDR1 is MNHNS and CDR2 SASEGT. This CDR3 is 15 amino acids long. Trimming cost V 1 base and J 7 bases, with 14 bases left between them. The part of the CDR3 DNA that was read is TGTGCCAGCAGTGAAGTCTTCCCAGGGTACCAGCCC. Its protein is CASSEVFPGYQP. The CDR3 reads in full as CASSEVFPGYQPQHF.